What follows are 4 T cell receptor beta chains derived from one specimen sequenced in a study of blood T cell repertoires in COVID-19. Method: immunoSEQ multiplex PCR; TCRdb's copy keeps in-frame clones and lacks some. The table has 150,000 to 200,000 clones, roughly nine tenths seen once; the top ten hold roughly 25%. Source material: PBMCs or T cells enriched from blood (not recorded which). The receptors were sampled from a woman in her 40s in a cohort exposed to, infected with or recovered from COVID-19 (not recorded which).

The V gene is TRBV28, the J gene TRBJ2-3, with D maybe TRBD2 (6 bases). V dropped 8 bases and J dropped 4 bases, with 10 bases sitting between them. CDR1 and CDR2 (germline): MDHEN, SYDVKM. The CDR3 length is 12 residues. The CDR3 DNA reads TGTGCCAGCGGGGGGTGGCCAGATACGCAGTATTTT. Translated, it gives CASGGWPDTQYF.

The V gene is TRBV11-2, the J gene TRBJ1-1; D call uncertain. The germline CDR1 and CDR2 sequences are SGHAT and FQNNGV. Trimming stripped 6 bases from V and 0 bases from J, with 14 bases between. The CDR3 is made up of 15 amino acids. CDR3 amino acids: CASSSHRTLNTEAFF. The CDR3 bases are TGTGCCAGCAGTTCCCACAGAACCCTGAACACTGAAGCTTTCTTT.

This chain joins TRBV4-3 and TRBJ1-6, with no clear D. Germline values: CDR1 LGHNA, CDR2 YSLEER. Deletions cut 3 bases from V and 7 bases from J, with 4 bases between. This CDR3 spans 12 amino acids. CDR3 sequence: CASSQGNSPLHF. In nucleotides, the CDR3 is TGCGCCAGCAGCCAGGGCAATTCACCCCTCCACTTT.

This chain connects TRBV19 to TRBJ1-4; 7 bases are shared with TRBD1. Germline assignment: CDR1 LNHDA and CDR2 SQIVND (reference sequence). Trimming took 8 bases from V and 4 from J; bases not matched to a gene: 13. The CDR3 length is 16 residues. The DNA of the CDR3 is TGTGCCAGTTCCCCATCGCCGGGACAGTTTAATGAAAAACTGTTTTTT. Its protein is CASSPSPGQFNEKLFF.